The rows below give T cell receptor beta chains drawn from one sample of a study of OX40 agonist ivuxolimab in advanced cancers. Generated by immunoSEQ multiplex PCR, the TCRdb table keeps only in-frame clones and is missing some. The table lists some 49,000 clones, almost 80% of them singletons. The specimen was CD4+ or CD8+ T cells sorted from blood, collected in a trial of the OX40 agonist ivuxolimab. These receptors were collected from an adult with an advanced solid tumor such as melanoma, head and neck, liver or kidney cancer. CDR3s include the opening cysteine and the closing phenylalanine or tryptophan. A D gene is named only where the DNA matches it firmly. Rows give clone size only sometimes, using once, few, many, or a class for an expanded clone.

>TRBD1|TRBJ1-2|.|TRBV7-2
TGTGCCAGCAGCGCTAGGGGGCACGACGGCTACACCTTC
CASSARGHDGYTF
>.|TRBJ2-7|.|TRBV15
TGTGCCACCAGCGAGGGGTCTACCTACGAGCAGTACTTC
CATSEGSTYEQYF
>.|TRBJ1-1|.|TRBV7-9
TGTGCCAGCAGCTTATTGGGGGCTTCGAACACTGAAGCTTTCTTT
CASSLLGASNTEAFF
>.|TRBJ2-7|.|TRBV21-1
TGTGCCAGCAGCAAAGGGCGGACGCAGTACGAGCAGTACTTC
CASSKGRTQYEQYF
>.|TRBJ2-1|few|TRBV7-9
TGTGCCAGCAGCTCTAGAAGCAATGAGCAGTTCTTC
CASSSRSNEQFF
>.|TRBJ1-1|.|TRBV7-9
TGTGCCAGCAGCCCTCGAGGAGGGGAAGGAACTGAAGCTTTCTTT
CASSPRGGEGTEAFF
>.|TRBJ2-5|.|TRBV27
TGTGCCAGCAGCACAAGACCCCAAGAGACCCAGTACTTC
CASSTRPQETQYF
>.|TRBJ2-5|.|TRBV2
TGTGCCAGCAGGACGGGTCGTGAGACCCAGTACTTC
CASRTGRETQYF
>.|TRBJ1-5|.|TRBV27
TGTGCCAGCAGTGCCCCCGGTAGCAATCAGCCCCAGCATTTT
CASSAPGSNQPQHF
>.|TRBJ2-5|.|TRBV6-5
TGTGCCAGCAGTGCGCCGACATCGGGCACAGGGACCCAGTACTTC
CASSAPTSGTGTQYF
>.|TRBJ2-7|.|TRBV6-5
TGTGCCAGCAGTTACCGGCCCCTCTACGAGCAGTACTTC
CASSYRPLYEQYF
>.|TRBJ1-5|.|TRBV4-1
TGCGCCAGCAGCCCTTCCCAGCCGCGGGGAATTAATCAGCCCCAGCATTTT
CASSPSQPRGINQPQHF
>TRBD2|TRBJ2-7|.|TRBV19
TGTGCCAGTAGTCCGGGACTAAGTTTAGAGCAGTACTTC
CASSPGLSLEQYF
>TRBD2|TRBJ2-7|.|TRBV6-6
TGTGCCAGCACCTTAACTAGCGGACGCTCCTACGAGCAGTACTTC
CASTLTSGRSYEQYF
>.|TRBJ2-3|few|TRBV6-1
TGTGCCAGCAGTGAAACTGAAGGGTCCACAGATACGCAGTATTTT
CASSETEGSTDTQYF
>TRBD1|TRBJ2-3|.|TRBV11-1
TGTGCCAGCAGCTCTCAATATCGGACAGGGGGCTCGGATACGCAGTATTTT
CASSSQYRTGGSDTQYF
>TRBD1|TRBJ1-2|.|TRBV5-1
TGCGCCAGCAAGGACAGGGGAGGGTACTATGGTGGCTACACCTTC
CASKDRGGYYGGYTF
>TRBD1|TRBJ1-6|.|TRBV5-6
TGTGCCAGCAGCTTTGGGACAGGGTACTCCTATAATTCACCCCTCCACTTT
CASSFGTGYSYNSPLHF
>TRBD2|TRBJ2-7|.|TRBV25-1
TGTGCCAGCAGTGTACTAGCGGGAGGGTTAGAGCACGAGCAGTACTTC
CASSVLAGGLEHEQYF
>TRBD1|TRBJ2-7|once|TRBV4-3
TGCGCCAGCAGCCAAGGACAGGGGGCAGGTTACGAGCAGTACTTC
CASSQGQGAGYEQYF
>TRBD2|TRBJ2-1|.|TRBV2
TGTGCCAGCAGCAGGACTAGCATGAGAAATGAGCAGTTCTTC
CASSRTSMRNEQFF
>.|TRBJ2-2|.|TRBV7-2
TGTGCCAGCAGCCCCCACCTAGATGTCGGGGAGCTGTTTTTT
CASSPHLDVGELFF
>TRBD1|TRBJ1-3|.|TRBV30
TGTGCCTGGAGTGAGGGACAGGGAAACACCATATATTTT
CAWSEGQGNTIYF
>TRBD1|TRBJ1-2|.|TRBV6-5
TGTGCCAGTGTAAACTACGGCCCGGGACAGTATGGCTACACCTTC
CASVNYGPGQYGYTF
>.|TRBJ2-1|few|TRBV9
TGTGCCAGCAGCGTAATGACAACGTCCTACAATGAGCAGTTCTTC
CASSVMTTSYNEQFF
>.|TRBJ2-3|.|TRBV6-5
TGTGCCAGCAGTTACTCTCTAGCTGGCACAGATACGCAGTATTTT
CASSYSLAGTDTQYF
>TRBD1|TRBJ1-1|.|TRBV19
TGTGCCAGTAGTATTAGGGCAGGGGGCTTTTTGAACACTGAAGCTTTCTTT
CASSIRAGGFLNTEAFF
>.|TRBJ2-3|.|TRBV7-9
TGTGCCAGCAGCTCGAGGGGAGATACGCAGTATTTT
CASSSRGDTQYF
>.|TRBJ2-7|.|TRBV30
TGTGCCTGGGCCCAGGACTCCCGGGGCCCGTACGAGCAGTACTTC
CAWAQDSRGPYEQYF
>TRBD1|TRBJ1-1|once|TRBV10-3
TGTGCCATCAGTGAGTCACCAGGGACAGAGAACACTGAAGCTTTCTTT
CAISESPGTENTEAFF
>.|TRBJ2-7|few|TRBV19
TGTGCCAGTAGTATAGAAGGGGTCTCCTACGAGCAGTACTTC
CASSIEGVSYEQYF
>.|TRBJ2-1|.|TRBV6-6
TGTGCCAGCAGTTCCGGTCCTAGCTCCTACAATGAGCAGTTCTTC
CASSSGPSSYNEQFF
>.|TRBJ1-1|.|TRBV6-1
TGTGCCAGCAGTTCCCAACTAGGGTTGAACACTGAAGCTTTCTTT
CASSSQLGLNTEAFF
>TRBD2|TRBJ2-2|.|TRBV11-3
TGTGCCAGCAGCTTTGGGACTAGCGCCGGGGAGCTGTTTTTT
CASSFGTSAGELFF
>.|TRBJ1-2|.|TRBV29-1
TGCAGCGTTGAAGCCGTTTCCAATTTCTATGGCTACACCTTC
CSVEAVSNFYGYTF
>TRBD2|TRBJ2-7|.|TRBV13
TGTGCCAGCAGCTTAACCTCAGGACTAGCGGGAATCAACGAGCAGTACTTC
CASSLTSGLAGINEQYF
>TRBD1|TRBJ2-7|.|TRBV4-3
TGCGCCAGCAGCCACGGACAGGGCCGCGAGCAGTACTTC
CASSHGQGREQYF
>.|TRBJ1-1|.|TRBV30
TGTGCCCGCCAGACAGCGGGGAGAACTGAAGCTTTCTTT
CARQTAGRTEAFF